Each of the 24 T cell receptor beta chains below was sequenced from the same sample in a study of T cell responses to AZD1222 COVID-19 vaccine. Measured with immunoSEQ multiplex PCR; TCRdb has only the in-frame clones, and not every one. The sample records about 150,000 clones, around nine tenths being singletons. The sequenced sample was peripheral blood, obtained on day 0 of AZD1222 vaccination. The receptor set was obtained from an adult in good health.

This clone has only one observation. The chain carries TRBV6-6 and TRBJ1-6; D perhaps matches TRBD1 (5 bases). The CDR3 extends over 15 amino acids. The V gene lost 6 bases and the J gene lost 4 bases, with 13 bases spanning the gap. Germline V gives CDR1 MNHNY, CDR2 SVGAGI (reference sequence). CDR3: CASSPDGTYNSPLHF. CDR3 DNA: TGTGCCAGCAGCCCAGACGGGACGTATAATTCACCCCTCCACTTT.

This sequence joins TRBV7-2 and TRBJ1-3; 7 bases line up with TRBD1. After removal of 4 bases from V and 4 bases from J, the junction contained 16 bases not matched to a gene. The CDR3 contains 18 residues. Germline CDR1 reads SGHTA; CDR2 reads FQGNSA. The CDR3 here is CASSSLGWTGLGGNTIYF. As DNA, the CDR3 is TGTGCCAGCAGCTCCCTCGGGTGGACAGGCCTGGGGGGAAACACCATATATTTT.

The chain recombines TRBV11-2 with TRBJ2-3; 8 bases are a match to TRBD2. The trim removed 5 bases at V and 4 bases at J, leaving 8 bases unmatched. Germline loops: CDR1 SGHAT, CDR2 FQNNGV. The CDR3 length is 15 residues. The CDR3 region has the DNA TGTGCCAGCAGCCCAAGCGGGAGTCTGGCAGATACGCAGTATTTT. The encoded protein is CASSPSGSLADTQYF.

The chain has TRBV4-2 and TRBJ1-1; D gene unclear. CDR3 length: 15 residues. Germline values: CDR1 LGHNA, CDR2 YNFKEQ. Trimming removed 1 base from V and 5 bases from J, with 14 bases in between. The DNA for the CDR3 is TGTGCCAGCAGCCAAGGGTTTGGTCTTCTGACTGAAGCTTTCTTT. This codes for CASSQGFGLLTEAFF.

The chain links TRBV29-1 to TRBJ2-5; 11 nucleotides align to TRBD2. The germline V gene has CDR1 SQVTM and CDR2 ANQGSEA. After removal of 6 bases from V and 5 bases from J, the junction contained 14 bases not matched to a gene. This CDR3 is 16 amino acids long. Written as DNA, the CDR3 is TGCAGCGTGGATGGGGGACTAGCGGCTACAAGGGAGACCCAGTACTTC. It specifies CSVDGGLAATRETQYF.

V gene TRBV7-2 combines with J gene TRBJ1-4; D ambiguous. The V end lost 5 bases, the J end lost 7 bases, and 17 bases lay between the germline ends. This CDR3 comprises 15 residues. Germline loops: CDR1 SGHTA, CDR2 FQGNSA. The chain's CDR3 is CASSQSREAFEKLFF. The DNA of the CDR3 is TGTGCCAGCAGCCAAAGCCGGGAAGCGTTTGAAAAACTGTTTTTT. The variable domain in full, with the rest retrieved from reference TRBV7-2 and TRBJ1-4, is GAGVSQSPSNKVTEKGKDVELRCDPISGHTALYWYRQSLGQGLEFLIYFQGNSAPDKSGLPSDRFSAERTGGSVSTLTIQRTQQEDSAVYLCASSQSREAFEKLFFGSGTQLSVL.

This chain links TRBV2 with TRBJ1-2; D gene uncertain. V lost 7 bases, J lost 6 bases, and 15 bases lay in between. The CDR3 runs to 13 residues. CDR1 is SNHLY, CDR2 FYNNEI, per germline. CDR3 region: CASTGTESNGYTF. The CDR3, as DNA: TGTGCCAGCACCGGAACCGAATCCAATGGCTACACCTTC.

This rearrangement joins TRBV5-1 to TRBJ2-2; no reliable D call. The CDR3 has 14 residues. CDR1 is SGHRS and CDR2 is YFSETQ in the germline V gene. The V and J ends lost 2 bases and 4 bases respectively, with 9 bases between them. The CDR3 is CASSFVASTGELFF. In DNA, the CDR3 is TGCGCCAGCAGCTTTGTGGCATCCACCGGGGAGCTGTTTTTT.

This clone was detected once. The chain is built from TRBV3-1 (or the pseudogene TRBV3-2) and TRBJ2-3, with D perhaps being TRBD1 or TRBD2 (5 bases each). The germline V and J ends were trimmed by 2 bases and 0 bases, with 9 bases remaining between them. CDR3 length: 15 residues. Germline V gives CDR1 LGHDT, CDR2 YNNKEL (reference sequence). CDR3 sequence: CASSQTGPSTDTQYF. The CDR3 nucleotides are TGTGCCAGCAGCCAAACGGGGCCTAGCACAGATACGCAGTATTTT.

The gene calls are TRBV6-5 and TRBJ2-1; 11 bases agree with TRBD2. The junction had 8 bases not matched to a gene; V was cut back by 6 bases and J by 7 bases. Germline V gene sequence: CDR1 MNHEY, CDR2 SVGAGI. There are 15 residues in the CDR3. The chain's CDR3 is CASRRTSGRGNEQFF. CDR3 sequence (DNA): TGTGCCAGCAGGCGAACTAGCGGGAGAGGGAATGAGCAGTTCTTC.

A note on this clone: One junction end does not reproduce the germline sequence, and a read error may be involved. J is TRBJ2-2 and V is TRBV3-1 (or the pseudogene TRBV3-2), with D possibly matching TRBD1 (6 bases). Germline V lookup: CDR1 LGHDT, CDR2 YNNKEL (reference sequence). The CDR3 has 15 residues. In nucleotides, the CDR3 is TGTGCCAGCAGCCAAGGGCCAGGGGACACAGGGGAGCTGTTTTTT. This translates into CASSQGPGDTGELFF.

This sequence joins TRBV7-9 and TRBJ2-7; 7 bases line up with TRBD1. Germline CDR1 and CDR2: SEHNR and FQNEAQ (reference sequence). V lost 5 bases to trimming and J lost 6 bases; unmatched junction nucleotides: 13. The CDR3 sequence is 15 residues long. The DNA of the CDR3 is TGTGCCAGCAGCCCCGAAACGACAGGGTTCGGCGAGCAGTACTTC. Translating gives CASSPETTGFGEQYF.

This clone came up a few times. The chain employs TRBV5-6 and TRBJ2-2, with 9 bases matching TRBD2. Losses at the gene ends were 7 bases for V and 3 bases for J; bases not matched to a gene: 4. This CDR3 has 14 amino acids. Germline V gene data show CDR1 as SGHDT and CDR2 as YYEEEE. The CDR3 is CASERGAHTGELFF. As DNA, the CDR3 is TGTGCCAGCGAGCGGGGGGCCCACACCGGGGAGCTGTTTTTT.

CDR3 sequence reads: CASSTRPRGESPLHF. CDR3 sequence (DNA): TGTGCCAGCAGCACCAGACCCCGAGGGGAATCACCCCTCCACTTT. The chain is built from TRBV9 and TRBJ1-6; maybe TRBD1 (5 bases). Germline values: CDR1 SGDLS, CDR2 YYNGEE. This CDR3 spans 15 amino acids. The V end was cut by 4 bases, the J end by 10 bases, with 18 bases between. Filled out from reference TRBV9 and TRBJ1-6, the complete variable domain reads DSGVTQTPKHLITATGQRVTLRCSPRSGDLSVYWYQQSLDQGLQFLIQYYNGEERAKGNILERFSAQQFPDLHSELNLSSLELGDSALYFCASSTRPRGESPLHFGNGTRLTVT.

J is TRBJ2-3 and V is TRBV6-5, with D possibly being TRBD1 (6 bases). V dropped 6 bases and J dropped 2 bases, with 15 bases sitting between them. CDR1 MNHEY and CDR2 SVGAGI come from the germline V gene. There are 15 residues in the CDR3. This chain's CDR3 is CASSQEGDTTDTQYF. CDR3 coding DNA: TGTGCCAGCAGCCAAGAAGGGGACACCACAGATACGCAGTATTTT.

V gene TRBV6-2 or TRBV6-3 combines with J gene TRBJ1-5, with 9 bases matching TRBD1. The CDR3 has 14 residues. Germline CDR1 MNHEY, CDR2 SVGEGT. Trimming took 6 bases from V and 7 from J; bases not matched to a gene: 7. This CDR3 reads CASSSGTGLQPQHF. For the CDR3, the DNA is TGTGCCAGCAGCTCCGGGACAGGGTTGCAGCCCCAGCATTTT.

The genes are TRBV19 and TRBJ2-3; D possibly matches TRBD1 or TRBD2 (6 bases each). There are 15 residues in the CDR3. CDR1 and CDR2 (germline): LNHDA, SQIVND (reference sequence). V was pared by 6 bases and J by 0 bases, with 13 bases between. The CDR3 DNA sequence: TGTGCCAGTAGGGAGCGAGGGGGGAGCACAGATACGCAGTATTTT. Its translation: CASRERGGSTDTQYF.

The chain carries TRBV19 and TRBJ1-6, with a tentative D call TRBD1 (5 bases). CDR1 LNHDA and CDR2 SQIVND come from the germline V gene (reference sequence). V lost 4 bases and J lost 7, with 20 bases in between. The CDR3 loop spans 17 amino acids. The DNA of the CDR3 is TGTGCCAGTAGTACCAGAGGGGTATGGCGAGGCAATTCACCCCTCCACTTT. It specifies CASSTRGVWRGNSPLHF. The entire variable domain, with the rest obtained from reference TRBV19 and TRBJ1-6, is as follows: DGGITQSPKYLFRKEGQNVTLSCEQNLNHDAMYWYRQDPGQGLRLIYYSQIVNDFQKGDIAEGYSVSREKKESFPLTVTSAQKNPTAFYLCASSTRGVWRGNSPLHFGNGTRLTVT.

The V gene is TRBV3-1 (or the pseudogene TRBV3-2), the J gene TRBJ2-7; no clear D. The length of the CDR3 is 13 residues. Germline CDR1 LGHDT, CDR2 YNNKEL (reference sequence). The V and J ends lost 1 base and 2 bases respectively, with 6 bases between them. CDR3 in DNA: TGTGCCAGCAGCCAAGGTGTCCCCTACGAGCAGTACTTC. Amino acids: CASSQGVPYEQYF.

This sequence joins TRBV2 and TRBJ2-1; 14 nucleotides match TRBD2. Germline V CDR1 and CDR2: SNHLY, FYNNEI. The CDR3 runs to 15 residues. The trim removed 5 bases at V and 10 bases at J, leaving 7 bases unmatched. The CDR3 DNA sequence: TGTGCCAGCAGTAAATTGGGACTAGCGGGAGACGAGCAGTTCTTC. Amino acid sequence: CASSKLGLAGDEQFF.

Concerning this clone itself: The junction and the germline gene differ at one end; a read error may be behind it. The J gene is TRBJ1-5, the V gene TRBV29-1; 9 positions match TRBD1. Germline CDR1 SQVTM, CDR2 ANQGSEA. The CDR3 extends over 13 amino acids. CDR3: CSAVTGGNQPQHF. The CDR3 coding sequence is TGCAGCGCTGTTACAGGGGGCAACCAGCCCCAGCATTTT. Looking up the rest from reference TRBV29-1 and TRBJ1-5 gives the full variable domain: SAVISQKPSRDICQRGTSLTIQCQVDSQVTMMFWYRQQPGQSLTLIATANQGSEATYESGFVIDKFPISRPNLTFSTLTVSNMSPEDSSIYLCSAVTGGNQPQHFGDGTRLSIL.

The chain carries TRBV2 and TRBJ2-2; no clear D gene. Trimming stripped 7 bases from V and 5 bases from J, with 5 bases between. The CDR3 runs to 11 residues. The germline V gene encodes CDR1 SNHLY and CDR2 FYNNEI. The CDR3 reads CASMYTGELFF. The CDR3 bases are TGTGCCAGCATGTATACCGGGGAGCTGTTTTTT.

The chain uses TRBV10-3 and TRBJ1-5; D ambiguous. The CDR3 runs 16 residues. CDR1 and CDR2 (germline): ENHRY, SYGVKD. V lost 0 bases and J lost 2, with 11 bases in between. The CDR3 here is CAISESRSSGNQPQHF. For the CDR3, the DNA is TGTGCCATCAGTGAGTCGCGTAGCTCCGGCAATCAGCCCCAGCATTTT.

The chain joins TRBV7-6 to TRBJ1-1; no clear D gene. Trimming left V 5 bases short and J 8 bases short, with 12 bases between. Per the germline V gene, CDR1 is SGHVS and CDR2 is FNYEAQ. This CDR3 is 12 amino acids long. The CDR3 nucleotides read TGTGCCAGCAGCCCTCTGACCTTAGAAGCTTTCTTT. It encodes CASSPLTLEAFF.